This T cell receptor (beta chain) was identified during a study of blood T cell repertoires in COVID-19 (dated by TCRdb to between 2020 and 2021). With regard to the full study: Samples covering the acute and convalescent phases of COVID-19 were provided by collaborators in the United States, Italy and Spain. The prospective study material was composed of cDNA or gDNA derived from T cells, B-cell-depleted T cells, or PBMCs. Where HLA class I and class II types were available, the types were taken from metadata supplied by the sample provider, not from assay-based typing. The dataset comprised deeply sampled blood TCRbeta repertoires from subjects exposed to, actively infected with, or recovered from COVID-19. Sample metadata almost always included a de-identified subject ID, COVID-19 status, age in years and sex. The repertoires were released in a freely available public database intended as a resource for research on the immune response to SARS-CoV-2. The samples were drawn from the first 160 participants of the ongoing ImmuneRACE study and from some 1,300 subjects provided by 6 global collaborators. Study-wide conclusions, independent of this receptor: Clinical and demographic metadata were provided uncurated, with the amount varying by source and participant.

Trimming costs V 2 bases and J 2 bases, and their ends lie 10 bases apart. The germline V gene supplies CDR1 MDHEN and CDR2 SYDVKM. From its cysteine to its phenylalanine, the CDR3 spans 15 amino acids. Here the CDR3 DNA is all that survives: 45 bases in frame from base 1. TCRbeta CDR3 regions were amplified from genomic DNA using the immunoSEQ Assay, a bias-controlled multiplex PCR. Per the source publication's procedure: Within the assay, amplification of reference gene primers was used to estimate how many nucleated cells each sample contained. To quantify the absolute abundance of each unique TCRbeta CDR3 rearrangement, sequence reads were collapsed and filtered. For each sample, productive Simpson clonality was calculated as the square root of Simpson's diversity index across productive rearrangements. Not all clones reach the TCRdb copy of this immuneACCESS table, which keeps in-frame sequences only. Checked studies attribute under half of the gap to unresolved V genes and leave the rest unexplained. That table is the source of V, J and clone size, and D and trimming were worked out from the DNA. Counted in this sample were just over 150,000 clones; just under 95% of them appeared once. The leading ten clones occupy roughly 4.4% of the sample.

The collaborating institutions used their own protocols to collect whole blood in K2EDTA tubes. For TCRbeta analysis, collaborators shipped samples in one of three forms: frozen whole blood, isolated PBMCs, or DNA extracted from either of those sample types. In regard to this clone: What this receptor recognizes is not known. No base qualities exist here, and no much larger clone lies one base off it.

The V and J genes are TRBV28 and TRBJ2-1, with the D gene call left open. Source material: peripheral blood. The receptor was derived from a woman aged 45-60 years with acute or convalescent COVID-19. The CDR3 region reads CASSLLAYTYNEQFF. The nucleotide sequence reads as follows: TGTGCCAGCAGTTTACTTGCGTATACCTACAATGAGCAGTTCTTC.